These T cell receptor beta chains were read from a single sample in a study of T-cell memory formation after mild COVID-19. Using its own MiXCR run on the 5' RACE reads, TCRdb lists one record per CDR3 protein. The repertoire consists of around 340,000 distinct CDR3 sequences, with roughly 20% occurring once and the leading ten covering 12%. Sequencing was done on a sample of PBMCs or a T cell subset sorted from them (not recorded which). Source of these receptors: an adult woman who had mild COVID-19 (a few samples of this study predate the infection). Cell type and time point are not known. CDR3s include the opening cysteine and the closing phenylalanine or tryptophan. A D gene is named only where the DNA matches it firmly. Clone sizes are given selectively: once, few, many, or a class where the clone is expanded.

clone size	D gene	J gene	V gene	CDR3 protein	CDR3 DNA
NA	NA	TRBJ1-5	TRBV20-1	CSAAWGAYNQPQHF	TGCAGTGCTGCGTGGGGGGCATACAATCAGCCCCAGCATTTT
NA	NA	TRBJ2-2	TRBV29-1	CSVKQGGTGELFF	TGCAGCGTTAAACAGGGTGGCACCGGGGAGCTGTTTTTT
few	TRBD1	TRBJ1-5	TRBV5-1	CASSLTGGGNQPQHF	TGCGCCAGCAGCTTGACAGGGGGAGGCAATCAGCCCCAGCATTTT
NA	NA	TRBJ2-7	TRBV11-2	CASSLEGGSPGQYF	TGTGCCAGCAGCTTAGAAGGGGGATCGCCAGGGCAGTACTTC
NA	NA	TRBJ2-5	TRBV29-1	CSVEVAGRQETQYF	TGCAGCGTTGAAGTGGCAGGACGTCAGGAGACCCAGTACTTC
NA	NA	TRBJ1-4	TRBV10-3	CAISDGRRDGEKLFF	TGTGCCATCAGTGATGGCCGCCGGGATGGGGAAAAACTGTTTTTT
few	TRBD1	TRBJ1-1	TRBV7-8	CASSPGGAGTEAFF	TGTGCCAGCAGCCCAGGGGGCGCGGGCACTGAAGCTTTCTTT
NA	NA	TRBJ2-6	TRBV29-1	CSVCPSGANVLTF	TGCAGCGTGTGTCCCTCTGGGGCCAACGTCCTGACTTTC
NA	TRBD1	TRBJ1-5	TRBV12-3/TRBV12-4	CASSRWTGGSNQPQHF	TGTGCCAGCAGCCGCTGGACAGGGGGGAGCAATCAGCCCCAGCATTTT
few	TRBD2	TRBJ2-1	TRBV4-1	CASSQERESSYNEQFF	TGCGCCAGCAGCCAAGAGCGGGAGAGCTCCTACAATGAGCAGTTCTTC